This TCR beta chain was recovered during a study of CD8+ T cells in alopecia areata. Findings and limits, study-wide: Clonality in lesional scalp, especially alopecia totalis/universalis, exceeded that of normal scalp. Scalp samples also yield sequences of resident alphabeta T cells from normal skin.

Samples from alopecia areata patients were lesional scalp punch biopsies and peripheral blood. RNA was isolated and reverse transcribed to cDNA, the sequencing template. Sequencing used immunoSEQ multiplex PCR; TCRdb keeps in-frame clones, though not all of them. The sample lists about 97,000 clones; less than 50% were seen once. In the case of this clone: The antigen remains unidentified.

Source material: CD4+ T cells sorted from blood. The source of this sequence is a human donor with alopecia areata.

The CDR3 coding sequence is TGTGCCAGCAGCTTCCATACACGTCAGGGTCGCCAAGAGACCCAGTACTTC. This gives the protein CASSFHTRQGRQETQYF. The rearrangement uses TRBV7-8 and TRBJ2-5, with D possibly TRBD1 on 5 matching bases. CDR1 is SGHVS and CDR2 is FQNEAQ in the germline V gene. V was trimmed by 3 bases and J by 1 base, leaving 18 bases between them. There are 17 residues in the CDR3. The complete variable domain, with remaining parts taken from reference TRBV7-8 and TRBJ2-5, reads GAGVSQSPRYKVAKRGQDVALRCDPISGHVSLFWYQQALGQGPEFLTYFQNEAQLDKSGLPSDRFFAERPEGSVSTLKIQRTQQEDSAVYLCASSFHTRQGRQETQYFGPGTRLLVL.